The sequence of this TCR beta chain was determined in a study of cytomegalovirus exposure and HLA in healthy donors. At the level of the study: There were about 86 million unique TCRs (from HLA-typed donors) in an early data release.

Study conclusions and caveats: TCR beta V- and J-gene trimming was later associated with a missense DCLRE1C variant.

Comment on this clone: Its target is unknown.

PCR was performed using 60 Vbeta and 13 Jbeta primers. TCRdb keeps only in-frame clones here, not all; method: immunoSEQ multiplex PCR. The sample shows roughly 89,000 clones, about three quarters of them seen only once. The source material was PBMCs. This TCR derives from a man aged 25-45 years in good health and CMV-seropositive.

The CDR3 is CASSLLGQGNTEAFF. CDR3 coding DNA: TGTGCCAGCAGTTTATTGGGACAGGGAAACACTGAAGCTTTCTTT. The chain couples TRBV28 to TRBJ1-1, with 9 nucleotides matching TRBD1. V dropped 1 base and J dropped 2; count of bases not matched to a gene: 2. The CDR3 is made up of 15 amino acids. The germline CDR1 and CDR2 sequences are MDHEN and SYDVKM.